This T cell receptor (beta chain) was identified in a study of blood T cells in healthy people across ages (dated by TCRdb to 2013 to 2016). About the full investigation: In model experiments, template switching captured about one uniquely barcoded TCR beta cDNA molecule for every two T cells. To track age-related changes in TCR beta repertoire diversity, the study relied on deep sequencing normalized with unique cDNA molecular identifiers. Two additional independent replicas of 1 million unique cDNA reads from the same blood draw were analyzed for two donors (one aged 18 to 30 and one aged 80 or older). The donors were divided into four age groups: young (average about 15 years), middle-aged (about 40), aged (approximately 62) and long-lived (more than 75). Overall results and qualifications from the work: Estimates of total diversity from one million sequenced T cells were regarded as lower bounds and underestimates. Bulk unsorted PBMC profiling prevented conclusive comparison of naive and antigen-experienced compartments. Observed TCR beta diversity per million T cells fell roughly linearly with age, and a significant reduction was already apparent by age approximately 41. Because the CMV infection status of the donors was unknown, age-related changes in expanded clonotypes may potentially have been confounded. The percentage of naive T cells measured by flow cytometry correlated strongly with observed TCR beta diversity. Compared with the aged group, the long-lived group had more naive CD4+ T cells, fewer expanded clones and increased TCR diversity, suggesting age selection.

Inclusive of the bounding cysteine and phenylalanine, the CDR3 is 12 residues long. The CDR3 DNA has 36 bases and is translated from base 1. V and J are truncated by 6 bases and 4 bases respectively, leaving an intervening sequence of 9 bases. Points on this clonotype: The target of this receptor is not known. No clone much larger than this one lies a single base away; base qualities are absent.

The roughly 39 donors, aged roughly 6 to 95 years, were systemically healthy Caucasian individuals from Russia. Each donor gave approximately 9.4 milliliters of peripheral blood, drawn into EDTA-treated Vacutainer tubes. Ficoll-Paque density-gradient centrifugation was used to isolate PBMCs, with at least 7 million per sample. Trizol reagent was used to extract total RNA from PBMCs, with at least 5 micrograms per sample. Naive CD45RAhigh/CD27high T cell percentages were measured by flow cytometry on a PBMC aliquot from every donor. Libraries were constructed by 5' RACE. TCRdb names Illumina HiSeq 2500 as the instrument used. A second PCR of roughly 7 to 11 cycles was performed with a sample-barcoded 5' primer and a J-beta primer mix. Each TCR beta cDNA molecule received a unique molecular identifier from a template-switch 5' adaptor carrying 12 random nucleotides. Each sample yielded at least 3 million CDR3-containing paired-end reads. First-strand cDNA was synthesized from all RNA with the Mint cDNA synthesis kit, primed by a TRBC-specific oligonucleotide. All cDNA was treated with uracil-DNA glycosylase and then went through a first 18-cycle PCR with the universal primers M1SS and BC2_uni_R. In the source study's methods: For normalization, 1 million high-quality reads, each with a distinct molecular identifier, were randomly selected from each sample. Reads sharing molecular identifiers were discarded rather than binned into consensus sequences. MiTCR, set to a Q25 quality threshold and the strictest error-elimination algorithm, was used for CDR3 identification, clonotype clustering and error correction. A nonparametric unseen species model with Euler transformation was used to estimate lower-bound total TCR beta diversity. TCRdb handled the public reads itself, with Q25 trimming in fastp and clone calling in MiXCR, and kept productive beta chains. Each entry is one CDR3 protein sequence, shown with its most common DNA and genes. What appears here as the V and J calls and clone size reflects TCRdb's work, not the paper's. The sample table records hundreds of thousands of distinct CDR3 sequences; around 25% of these occur just once. The ten largest clonotypes hold under 9.5% of the sample.

This sample also belongs to another study, concerning T cells of mothers and their children. That second publication adds: Nine systemically healthy Caucasian individuals, comprising three mothers and their six children, were included as donors. cDNA synthesis consumed the entire amount of extracted RNA, loaded at about 1.6 ug RNA in each 15 ul reaction. In the second PCR, the M1S primer introduced both the sample barcodes and 2-4 random nucleotides. Over 8.5 million TCR beta CDR3 reads came from each mother, compared with some 3 million reads from each child. Thymic selection shapes the output of TCR recombination in a similar way in related and unrelated pairs, and inherited differences have a minor effect. Related mother-child pairs always showed normalized repertoire overlap that was slightly higher than in unrelated mother-child pairs, though the difference was never significant. No persistent microchimeric T cell clones were detected, at a sensitivity of about 100 clones per million clonotypes. In the study, deep NGS was used to compare the TCR beta repertoires of mothers and children, and features distinguishing related mother-child pairs from unrelated individuals were sought. On average, the children were approximately 11 +/- 4 years old, while the mothers were about 38 +/- 4 years old. Libraries were sequenced on Illumina HiSeq 2000 with 100+100 nt paired-end reads after adapter ligation with NEBNext reagents. To prevent cross-contamination, the mother and child libraries were prepared one month apart and sequenced in separate runs. For each donor, between about 500,000 and 2,100,000 distinct TCR beta clonotypes were identified. Naive TCR beta clonotypes were estimated from low-frequency clonotypes matched to each donor's FACS-determined naive share, without sorting.

The chain is assembled from TRBV12-3 or TRBV12-4 and TRBJ1-2; the D gene is perhaps TRBD1, on 5 matching bases. The origin of this receptor is a boy aged 5-17 years in good health. What was sequenced was blood. The CDR3 is CASSPGGYGYTF. The DNA reads as follows: TGTGCCAGCAGCCCGGGGGGCTATGGCTACACCTTC.